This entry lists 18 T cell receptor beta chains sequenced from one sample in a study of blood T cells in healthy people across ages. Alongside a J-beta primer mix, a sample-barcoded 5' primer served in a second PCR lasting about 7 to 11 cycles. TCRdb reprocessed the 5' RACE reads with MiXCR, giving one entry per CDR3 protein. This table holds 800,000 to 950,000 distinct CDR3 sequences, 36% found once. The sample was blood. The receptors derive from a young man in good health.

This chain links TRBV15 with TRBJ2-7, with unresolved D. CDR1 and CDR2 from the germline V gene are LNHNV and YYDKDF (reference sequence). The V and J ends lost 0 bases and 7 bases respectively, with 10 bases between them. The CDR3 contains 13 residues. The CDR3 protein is CATSRDHSFEQYF. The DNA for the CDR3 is TGTGCCACCAGCAGAGATCACTCCTTTGAGCAGTACTTC.

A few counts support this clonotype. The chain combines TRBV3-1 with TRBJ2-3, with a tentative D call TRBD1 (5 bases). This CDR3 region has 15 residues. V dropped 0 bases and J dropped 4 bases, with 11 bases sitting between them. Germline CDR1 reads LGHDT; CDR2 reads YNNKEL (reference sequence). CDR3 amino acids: CASSQDFVRADTQYF. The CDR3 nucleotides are TGTGCCAGCAGCCAAGATTTCGTCAGGGCAGATACGCAGTATTTT.

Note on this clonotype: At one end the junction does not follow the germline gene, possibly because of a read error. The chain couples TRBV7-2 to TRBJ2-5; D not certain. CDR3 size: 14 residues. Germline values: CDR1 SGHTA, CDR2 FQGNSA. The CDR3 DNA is TGTGCCAACAGCTTAGGCGTGTCCTTTGAGACCCAGTACTTC. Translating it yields CANSLGVSFETQYF. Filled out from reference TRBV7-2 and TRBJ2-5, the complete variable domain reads GAGVSQSPSNKVTEKGKDVELRCDPISGHTALYWYRQSLGQGLEFLIYFQGNSAPDKSGLPSDRFSAERTGGSVSTLTIQRTQQEDSAVYLCANSLGVSFETQYFGPGTRLLVL.

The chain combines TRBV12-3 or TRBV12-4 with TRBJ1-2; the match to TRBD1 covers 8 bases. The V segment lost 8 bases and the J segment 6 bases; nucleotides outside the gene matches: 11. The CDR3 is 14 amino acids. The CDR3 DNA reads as TGTGCCAGCGGATACAGGGGGTGGTTCGATGGCTACACCTTC. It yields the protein CASGYRGWFDGYTF.

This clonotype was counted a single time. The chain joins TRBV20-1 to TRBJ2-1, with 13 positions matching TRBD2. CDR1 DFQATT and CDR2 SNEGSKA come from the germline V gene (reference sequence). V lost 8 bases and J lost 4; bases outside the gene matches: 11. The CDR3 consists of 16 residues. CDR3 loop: CSTTGLAGDQYNEQFF. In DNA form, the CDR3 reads TGCAGTACTACAGGACTAGCGGGGGACCAATACAATGAGCAGTTCTTC.

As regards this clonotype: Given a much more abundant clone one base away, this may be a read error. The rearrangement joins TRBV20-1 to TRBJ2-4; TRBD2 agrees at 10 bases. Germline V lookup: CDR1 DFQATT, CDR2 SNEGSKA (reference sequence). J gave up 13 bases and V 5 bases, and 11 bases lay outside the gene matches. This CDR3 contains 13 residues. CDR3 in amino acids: CSALAGDRREQYF. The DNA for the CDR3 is TGCAGTGCTCTAGCGGGGGACCGCCGGGAGCAGTACTTC.

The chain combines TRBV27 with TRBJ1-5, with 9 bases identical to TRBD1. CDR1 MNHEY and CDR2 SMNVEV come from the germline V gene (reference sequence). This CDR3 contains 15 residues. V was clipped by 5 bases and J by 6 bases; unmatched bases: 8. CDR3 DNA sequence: TGTGCCAGCAGTCTACAGGGGGCGAAAGGTCAGCCCCAGCATTTT. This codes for CASSLQGAKGQPQHF.

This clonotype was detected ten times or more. CDR3: CASSQGFEAFF. CDR3 sequence (DNA): TGTGCCAGCAGCCAGGGTTTCGAAGCTTTCTTT. This chain connects TRBV3-1 to TRBJ1-1; D gene uncertain. Germline V gene lookup returns CDR1 LGHDT and CDR2 YNNKEL (reference sequence). V was shortened by 3 bases and J by 8 bases, with 7 bases between the two germline ends. CDR3 size: 11 residues.

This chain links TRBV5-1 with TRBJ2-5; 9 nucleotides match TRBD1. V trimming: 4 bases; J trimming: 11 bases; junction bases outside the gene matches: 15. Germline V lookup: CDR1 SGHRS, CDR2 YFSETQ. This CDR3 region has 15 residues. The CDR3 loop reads CASSPGDRVTNEQYF. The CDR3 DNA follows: TGCGCCAGCAGCCCCGGGGACAGGGTTACCAATGAGCAGTACTTC.

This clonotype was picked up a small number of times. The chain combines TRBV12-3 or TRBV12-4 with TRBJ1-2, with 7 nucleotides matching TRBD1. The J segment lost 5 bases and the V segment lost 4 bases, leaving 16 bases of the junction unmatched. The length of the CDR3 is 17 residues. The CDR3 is CASSSGGGTDLLYGYTF. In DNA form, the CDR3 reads TGTGCCAGCAGTTCGGGGGGCGGGACAGATTTGCTATATGGCTACACCTTC.

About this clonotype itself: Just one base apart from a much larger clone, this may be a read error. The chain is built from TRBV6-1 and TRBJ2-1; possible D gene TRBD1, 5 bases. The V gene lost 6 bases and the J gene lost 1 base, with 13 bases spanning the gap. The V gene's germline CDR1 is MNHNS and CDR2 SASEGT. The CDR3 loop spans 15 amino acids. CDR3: CASRLRQQSYNEQFF. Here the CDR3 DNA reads TGTGCCAGCAGGCTAAGACAGCAGTCCTACAATGAGCAGTTCTTC.

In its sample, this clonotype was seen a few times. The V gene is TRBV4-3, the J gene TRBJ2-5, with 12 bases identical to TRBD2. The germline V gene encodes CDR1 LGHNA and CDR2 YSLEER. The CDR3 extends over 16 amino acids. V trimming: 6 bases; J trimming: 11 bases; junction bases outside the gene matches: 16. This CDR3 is CASSPISSGGANEQYF. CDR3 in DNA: TGCGCCAGCAGTCCTATCTCTAGCGGGGGGGCCAATGAGCAGTACTTC.

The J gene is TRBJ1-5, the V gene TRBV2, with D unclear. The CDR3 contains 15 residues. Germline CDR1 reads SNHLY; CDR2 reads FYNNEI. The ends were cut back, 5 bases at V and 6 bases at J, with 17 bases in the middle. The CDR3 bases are TGTGCCAGCAGTTTGGGTCTCGGGCAAGGTCAGCCCCAGCATTTT. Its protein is CASSLGLGQGQPQHF.

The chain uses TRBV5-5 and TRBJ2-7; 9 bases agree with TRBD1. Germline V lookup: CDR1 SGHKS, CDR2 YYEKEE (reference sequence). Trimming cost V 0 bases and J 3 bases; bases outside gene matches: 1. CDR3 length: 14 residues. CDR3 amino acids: CASSLVDRGYEQYF. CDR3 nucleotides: TGTGCCAGCAGCTTGGTGGACAGGGGCTACGAGCAGTACTTC.

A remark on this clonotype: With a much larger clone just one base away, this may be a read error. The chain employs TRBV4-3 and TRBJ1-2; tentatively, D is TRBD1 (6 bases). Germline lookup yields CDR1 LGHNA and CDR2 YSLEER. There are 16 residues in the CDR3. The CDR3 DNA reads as TGCGCCAGCAGCCAAGAAAAAGGACGGGAATGGGGGGGCTACATCTTC. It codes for CASSQEKGREWGGYIF.

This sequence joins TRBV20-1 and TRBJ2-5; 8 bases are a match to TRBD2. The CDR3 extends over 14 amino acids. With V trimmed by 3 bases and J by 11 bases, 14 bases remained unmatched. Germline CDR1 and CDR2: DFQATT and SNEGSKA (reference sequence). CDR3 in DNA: TGCAGTGCTAGGATTCCAGCGGGGGCGAATGAGCAGTACTTC. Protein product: CSARIPAGANEQYF.

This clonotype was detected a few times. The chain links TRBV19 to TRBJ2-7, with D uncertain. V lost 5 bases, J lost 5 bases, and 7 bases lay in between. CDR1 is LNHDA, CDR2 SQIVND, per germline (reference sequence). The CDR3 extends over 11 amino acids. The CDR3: CASSLYDEQYF. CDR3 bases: TGTGCCAGTAGTCTCTACGACGAGCAGTACTTC. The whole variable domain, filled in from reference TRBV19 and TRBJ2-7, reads DGGITQSPKYLFRKEGQNVTLSCEQNLNHDAMYWYRQDPGQGLRLIYYSQIVNDFQKGDIAEGYSVSREKKESFPLTVTSAQKNPTAFYLCASSLYDEQYFGPGTRLTVT.

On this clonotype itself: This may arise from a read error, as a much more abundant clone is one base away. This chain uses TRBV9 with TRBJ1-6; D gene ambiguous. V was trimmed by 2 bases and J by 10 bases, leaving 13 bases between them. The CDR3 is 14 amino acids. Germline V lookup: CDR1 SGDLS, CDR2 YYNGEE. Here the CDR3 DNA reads TGTGCCAGCAGCGTCGGCAGCACCGAGTCACCCCTCCACTTT. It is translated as CASSVGSTESPLHF.